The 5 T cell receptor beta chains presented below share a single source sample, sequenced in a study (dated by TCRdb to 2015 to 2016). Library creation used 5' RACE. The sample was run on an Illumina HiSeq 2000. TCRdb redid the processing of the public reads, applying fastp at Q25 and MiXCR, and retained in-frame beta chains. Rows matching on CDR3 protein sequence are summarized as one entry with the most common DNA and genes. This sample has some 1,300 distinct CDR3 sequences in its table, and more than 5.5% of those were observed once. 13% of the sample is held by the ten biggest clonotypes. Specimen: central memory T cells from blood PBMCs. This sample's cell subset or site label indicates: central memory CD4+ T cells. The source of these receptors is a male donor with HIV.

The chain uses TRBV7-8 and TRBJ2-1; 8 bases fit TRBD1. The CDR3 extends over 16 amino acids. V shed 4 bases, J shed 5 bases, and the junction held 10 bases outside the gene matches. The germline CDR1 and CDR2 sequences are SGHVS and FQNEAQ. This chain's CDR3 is CASSSGLPRGHNEQFF. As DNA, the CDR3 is TGTGCCAGCAGCTCGGGACTGCCCAGGGGGCACAATGAGCAGTTCTTC.

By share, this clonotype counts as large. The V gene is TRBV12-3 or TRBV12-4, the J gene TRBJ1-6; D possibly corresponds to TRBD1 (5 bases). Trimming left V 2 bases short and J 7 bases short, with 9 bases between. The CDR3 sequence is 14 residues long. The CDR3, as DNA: TGTGCCAGCAGTTTACAGGGAAAGAATTCACCCCTCCACTTT. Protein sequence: CASSLQGKNSPLHF.

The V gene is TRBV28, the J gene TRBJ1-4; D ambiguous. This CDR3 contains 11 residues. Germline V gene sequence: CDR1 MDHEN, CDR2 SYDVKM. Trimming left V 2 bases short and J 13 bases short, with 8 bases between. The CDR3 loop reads CASSLANGLFF. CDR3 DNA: TGTGCCAGCAGTTTAGCCAATGGACTGTTTTTT.

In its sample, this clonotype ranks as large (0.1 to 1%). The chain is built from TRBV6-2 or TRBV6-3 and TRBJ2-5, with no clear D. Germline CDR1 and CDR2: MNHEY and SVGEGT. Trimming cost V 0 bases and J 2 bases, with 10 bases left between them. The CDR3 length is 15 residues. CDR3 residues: CASSYSGYLQETQYF. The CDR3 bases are TGTGCCAGCAGTTACTCGGGCTACCTTCAAGAGACCCAGTACTTC.

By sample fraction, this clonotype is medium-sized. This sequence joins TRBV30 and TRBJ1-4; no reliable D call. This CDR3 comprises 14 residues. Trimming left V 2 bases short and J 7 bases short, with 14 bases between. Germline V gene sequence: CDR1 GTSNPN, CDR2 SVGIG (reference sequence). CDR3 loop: CAWSPWTASEKLFF. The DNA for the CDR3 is TGTGCCTGGAGTCCCTGGACTGCGAGTGAAAAACTGTTTTTT.